The 4 T cell receptor beta chains presented below share a single source sample, sequenced in a study of blood T cell repertoires in COVID-19. Measured with immunoSEQ multiplex PCR; TCRdb has only the in-frame clones, and not every one. This table has 200,000 to 300,000 clones, about 83% appearing once. Sequencing used peripheral blood. These receptors were obtained from a man aged 45-65 years with acute or convalescent COVID-19.

The V gene is TRBV6-1, the J gene TRBJ1-5; D unclear. From germline, CDR1 is MNHNS and CDR2 SASEGT. Trimming left V 2 bases short and J 3 bases short, with 11 bases between. The CDR3 is 15 residues long. CDR3 bases: TGTGCCAGCAGTGAAAGAAGACGGGACAATCAGCCCCAGCATTTT. It codes for CASSERRRDNQPQHF.

In its sample, this clone was seen once. The V and J genes are TRBV2 and TRBJ2-7; TRBD1 agrees at 10 bases. Per the germline V gene, CDR1 is SNHLY and CDR2 is FYNNEI. J was trimmed by 7 bases and V by 4 bases; bases with no gene match: 10. This CDR3 has 15 amino acids. The CDR3 protein is CASSARPPGQGEQYF. CDR3 bases: TGTGCCAGCAGTGCCCGACCCCCGGGACAGGGGGAGCAGTACTTC.

The V call is TRBV3-1 (or the pseudogene TRBV3-2), the J call TRBJ2-7, with TRBD2 matching over 7 bases. Germline assignment: CDR1 LGHDT and CDR2 YNNKEL (reference sequence). The CDR3 covers 14 residues. With 3 bases clipped from V and 1 base from J, the junction kept 3 bases outside the gene matches. CDR3 protein: CASSQRTSSYEQYF. The CDR3 bases are TGTGCCAGCAGCCAGAGGACTAGTTCCTACGAGCAGTACTTC.

J is TRBJ2-7 and V is TRBV10-1; D possibly corresponds to TRBD1 (5 bases). This CDR3 has 18 amino acids. Trimming left V 3 bases short and J 0 bases short, with 21 bases between. Germline CDR1 and CDR2: WNHNN and SYGVQD (reference sequence). The CDR3 bases are TGCGCCAGCAGTGAAAATTTGGACACCGGAGCGAGCTCCTACGAGCAGTACTTC. This sequence encodes CASSENLDTGASSYEQYF.